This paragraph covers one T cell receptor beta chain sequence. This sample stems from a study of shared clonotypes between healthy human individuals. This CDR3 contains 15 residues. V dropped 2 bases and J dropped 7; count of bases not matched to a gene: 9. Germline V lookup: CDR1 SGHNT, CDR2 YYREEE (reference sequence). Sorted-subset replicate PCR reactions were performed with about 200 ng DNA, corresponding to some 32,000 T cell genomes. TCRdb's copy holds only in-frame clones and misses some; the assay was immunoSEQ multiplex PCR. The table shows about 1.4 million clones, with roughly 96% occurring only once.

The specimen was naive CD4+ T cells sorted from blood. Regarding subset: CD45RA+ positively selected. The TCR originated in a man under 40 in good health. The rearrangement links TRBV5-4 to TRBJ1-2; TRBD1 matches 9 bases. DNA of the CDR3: TGTGCCAGCAGCTTAAAACAGGGGGCTGGATCTGGCTACACCTTC. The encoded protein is CASSLKQGAGSGYTF.